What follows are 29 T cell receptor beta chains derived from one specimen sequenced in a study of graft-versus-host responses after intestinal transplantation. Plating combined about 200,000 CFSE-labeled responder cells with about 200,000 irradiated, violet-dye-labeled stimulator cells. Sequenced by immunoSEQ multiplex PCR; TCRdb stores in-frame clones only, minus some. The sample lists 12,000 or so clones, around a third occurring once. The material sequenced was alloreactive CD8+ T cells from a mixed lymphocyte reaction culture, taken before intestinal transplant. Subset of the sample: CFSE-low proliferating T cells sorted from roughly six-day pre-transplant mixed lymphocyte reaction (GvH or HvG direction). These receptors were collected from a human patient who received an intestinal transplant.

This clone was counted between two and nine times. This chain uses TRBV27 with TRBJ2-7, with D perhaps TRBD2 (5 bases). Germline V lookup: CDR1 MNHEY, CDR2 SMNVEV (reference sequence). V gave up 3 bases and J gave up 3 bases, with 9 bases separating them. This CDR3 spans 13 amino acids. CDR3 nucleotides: TGTGCCAGCAGTTTCGGGGTTTACTACGAGCAGTACTTC. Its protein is CASSFGVYYEQYF.

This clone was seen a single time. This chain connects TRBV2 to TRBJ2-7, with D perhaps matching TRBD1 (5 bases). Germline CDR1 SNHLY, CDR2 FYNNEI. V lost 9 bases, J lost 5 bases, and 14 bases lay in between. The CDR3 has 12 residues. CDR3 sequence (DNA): TGTGCCAGAGGGGCTTCCGTTAACGAGCAGTACTTC. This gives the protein CARGASVNEQYF. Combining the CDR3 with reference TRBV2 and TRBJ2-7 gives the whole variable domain EPEVTQTPSHQVTQMGQEVILRCVPISNHLYFYWYRQILGQKVEFLVSFYNNEISEKSEIFDDQFSVERPDGSNFTLKIRSTKLEDSAMYFCARGASVNEQYFGPGTRLTVT.

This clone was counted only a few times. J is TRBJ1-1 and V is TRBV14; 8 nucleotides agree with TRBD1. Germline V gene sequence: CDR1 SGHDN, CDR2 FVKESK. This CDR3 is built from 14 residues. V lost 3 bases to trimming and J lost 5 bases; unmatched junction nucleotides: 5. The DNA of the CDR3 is TGTGCCAGCAGCCAGCTCAGGGGGCGAACTGAAGCTTTCTTT. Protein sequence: CASSQLRGRTEAFF. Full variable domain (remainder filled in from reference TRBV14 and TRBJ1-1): EAGVTQFPSHSVIEKGQTVTLRCDPISGHDNLYWYRRVMGKEIKFLLHFVKESKQDESGMPNNRFLAERTGGTYSTLKVQPAELEDSGVYFCASSQLRGRTEAFFGQGTRLTVV.

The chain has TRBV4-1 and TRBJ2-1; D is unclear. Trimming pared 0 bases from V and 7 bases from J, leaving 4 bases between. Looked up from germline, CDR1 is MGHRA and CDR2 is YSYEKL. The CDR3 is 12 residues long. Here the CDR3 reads CASSQDWNEQFF. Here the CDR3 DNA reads TGCGCCAGCAGCCAAGATTGGAATGAGCAGTTCTTC.

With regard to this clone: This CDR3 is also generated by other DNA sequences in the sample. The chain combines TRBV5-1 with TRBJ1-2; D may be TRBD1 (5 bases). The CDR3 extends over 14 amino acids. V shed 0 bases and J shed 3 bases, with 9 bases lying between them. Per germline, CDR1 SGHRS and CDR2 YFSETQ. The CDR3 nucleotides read TGCGCCAGCAGCTTGGGCGGAGGGGACTATGGCTACACCTTC. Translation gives CASSLGGGDYGYTF.

The CDR3 sequence: CASSLRGNTEAFF. The DNA of the CDR3 is TGTGCCAGCAGTTTAAGAGGAAACACTGAAGCTTTCTTT. This chain connects TRBV28 to TRBJ1-1, with D uncertain. The CDR3 contains 13 residues. V lost 2 bases and J lost 2, with 6 bases in between. The V gene's germline CDR1 is MDHEN and CDR2 SYDVKM.

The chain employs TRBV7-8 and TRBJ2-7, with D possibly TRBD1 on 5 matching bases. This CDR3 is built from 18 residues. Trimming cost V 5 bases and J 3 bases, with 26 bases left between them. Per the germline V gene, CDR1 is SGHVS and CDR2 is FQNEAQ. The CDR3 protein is CASSPFILGPGKVYEQYF. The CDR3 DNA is TGTGCCAGCAGCCCCTTCATATTGGGGCCAGGGAAAGTCTACGAGCAGTACTTC. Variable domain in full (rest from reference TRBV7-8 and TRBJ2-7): GAGVSQSPRYKVAKRGQDVALRCDPISGHVSLFWYQQALGQGPEFLTYFQNEAQLDKSGLPSDRFFAERPEGSVSTLKIQRTQQEDSAVYLCASSPFILGPGKVYEQYFGPGTRLTVT.

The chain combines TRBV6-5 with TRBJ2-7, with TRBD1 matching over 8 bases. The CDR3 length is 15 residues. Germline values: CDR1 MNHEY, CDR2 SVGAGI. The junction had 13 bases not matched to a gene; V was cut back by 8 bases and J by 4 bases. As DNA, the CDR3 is TGTGCCAGCCGCCATTGGACAGGGAGAAGGTACGAGCAGTACTTC. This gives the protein CASRHWTGRRYEQYF.

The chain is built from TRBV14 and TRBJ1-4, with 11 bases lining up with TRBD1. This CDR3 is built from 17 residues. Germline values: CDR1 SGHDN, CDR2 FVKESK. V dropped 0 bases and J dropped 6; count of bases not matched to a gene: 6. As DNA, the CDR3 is TGTGCCAGCAGCCAAGATTGGACAGGGGGCTTTTATGAAAAACTGTTTTTT. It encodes CASSQDWTGGFYEKLFF. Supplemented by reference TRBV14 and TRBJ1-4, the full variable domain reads EAGVTQFPSHSVIEKGQTVTLRCDPISGHDNLYWYRRVMGKEIKFLLHFVKESKQDESGMPNNRFLAERTGGTYSTLKVQPAELEDSGVYFCASSQDWTGGFYEKLFFGSGTQLSVL.

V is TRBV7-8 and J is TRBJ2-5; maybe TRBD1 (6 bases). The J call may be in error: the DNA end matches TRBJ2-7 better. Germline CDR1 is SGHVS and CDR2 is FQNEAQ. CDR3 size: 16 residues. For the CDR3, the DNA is TGTGCCAGCAGGTCATACAGGGCCTTAGGGGCCTACGAGCAGTACTTC. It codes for CASRSYRALGAYEQYF.

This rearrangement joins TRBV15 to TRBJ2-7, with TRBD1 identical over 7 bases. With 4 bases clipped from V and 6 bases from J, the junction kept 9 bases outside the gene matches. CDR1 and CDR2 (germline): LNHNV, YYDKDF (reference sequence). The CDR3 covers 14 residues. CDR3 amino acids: CATSTAQGSGEQYF. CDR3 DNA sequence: TGTGCCACCAGCACTGCACAGGGGTCGGGCGAGCAGTACTTC.

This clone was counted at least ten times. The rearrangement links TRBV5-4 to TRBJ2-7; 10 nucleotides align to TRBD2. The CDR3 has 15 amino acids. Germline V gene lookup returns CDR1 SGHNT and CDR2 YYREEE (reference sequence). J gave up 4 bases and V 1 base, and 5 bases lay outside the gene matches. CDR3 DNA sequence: TGTGCCAGCAGCTTGTCTAGCGGGAGTAGGTACGAGCAGTACTTC. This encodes CASSLSSGSRYEQYF.

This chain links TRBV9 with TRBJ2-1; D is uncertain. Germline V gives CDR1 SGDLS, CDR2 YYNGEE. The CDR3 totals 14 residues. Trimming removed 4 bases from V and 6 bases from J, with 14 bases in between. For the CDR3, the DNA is TGTGCCAGCAGCCCACCGGGCCGTCTCAATGAGCAGTTCTTC. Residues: CASSPPGRLNEQFF.

Written as DNA, the CDR3 is TGTGCCAGTAGTGTCGGACTAGCGGGAGGGTTCGAGCAGTACTTC. The encoded protein is CASSVGLAGGFEQYF. The V gene is TRBV19, the J gene TRBJ2-7; TRBD2 matches at 15 bases. The germline CDR1 and CDR2 sequences are LNHDA and SQIVND (reference sequence). The CDR3 extends over 15 amino acids. The ends lost 5 bases at V and 6 bases at J; junction bases unmatched: 5. The variable domain in full, completed from reference TRBV19 and TRBJ2-7, reads DGGITQSPKYLFRKEGQNVTLSCEQNLNHDAMYWYRQDPGQGLRLIYYSQIVNDFQKGDIAEGYSVSREKKESFPLTVTSAQKNPTAFYLCASSVGLAGGFEQYFGPGTRLTVT.

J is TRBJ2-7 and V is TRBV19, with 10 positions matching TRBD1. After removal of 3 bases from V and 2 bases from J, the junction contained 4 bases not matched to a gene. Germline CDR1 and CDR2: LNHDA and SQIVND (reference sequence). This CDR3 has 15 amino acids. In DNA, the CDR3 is TGTGCCAGTAGTATGGGGACAGGGGATCCCTACGAGCAGTACTTC. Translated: CASSMGTGDPYEQYF.

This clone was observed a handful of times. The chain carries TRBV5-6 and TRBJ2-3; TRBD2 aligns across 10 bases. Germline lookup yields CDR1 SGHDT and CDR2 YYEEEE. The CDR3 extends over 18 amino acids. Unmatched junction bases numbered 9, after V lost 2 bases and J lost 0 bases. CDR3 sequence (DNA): TGTGCCAGCAGCTTCCCAGCGGGAGGGCCGATAAGCACAGATACGCAGTATTTT. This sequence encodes CASSFPAGGPISTDTQYF.

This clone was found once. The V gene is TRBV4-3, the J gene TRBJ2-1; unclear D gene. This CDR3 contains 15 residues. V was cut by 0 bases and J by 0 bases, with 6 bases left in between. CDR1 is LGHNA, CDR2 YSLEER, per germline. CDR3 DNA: TGCGCCAGCAGCCAAGACAGCAGCTCCTACAATGAGCAGTTCTTC. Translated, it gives CASSQDSSSYNEQFF.

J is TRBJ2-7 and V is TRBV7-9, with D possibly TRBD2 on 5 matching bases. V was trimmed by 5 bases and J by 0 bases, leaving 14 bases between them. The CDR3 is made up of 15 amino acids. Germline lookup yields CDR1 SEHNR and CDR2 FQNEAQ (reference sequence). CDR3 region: CASSHPTRASYEQYF. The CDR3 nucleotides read TGTGCCAGCAGCCACCCTACGCGGGCCTCCTACGAGCAGTACTTC.

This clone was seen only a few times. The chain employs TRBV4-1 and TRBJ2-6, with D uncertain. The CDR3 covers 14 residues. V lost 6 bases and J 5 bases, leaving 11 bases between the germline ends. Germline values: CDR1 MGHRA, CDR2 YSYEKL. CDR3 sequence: CASRPWTWANVLTF. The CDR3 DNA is TGCGCCAGCAGACCCTGGACGTGGGCCAACGTCCTGACTTTC.

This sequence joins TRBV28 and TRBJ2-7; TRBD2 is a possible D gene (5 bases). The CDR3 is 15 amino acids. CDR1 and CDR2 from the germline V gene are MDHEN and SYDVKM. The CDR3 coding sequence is TGTGTCAACACCCCCGGGGTCTCCCCCCCCTACGAGCAGTACTTC. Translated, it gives CVNTPGVSPPYEQYF. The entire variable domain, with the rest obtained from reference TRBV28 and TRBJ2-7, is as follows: DVKVTQSSRYLVKRTGEKVFLECVQDMDHENMFWYRQDPGLGLRLIYFSYDVKMKEKGDIPEGYSVSREKKERFSLILESASTNQTSMYLCVNTPGVSPPYEQYFGPGTRLTVT.

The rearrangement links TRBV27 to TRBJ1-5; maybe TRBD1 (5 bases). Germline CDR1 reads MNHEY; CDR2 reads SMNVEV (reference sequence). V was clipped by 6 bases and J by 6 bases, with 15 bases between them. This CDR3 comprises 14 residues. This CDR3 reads CASSQAGGGQPQHF. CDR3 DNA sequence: TGTGCCAGCAGCCAGGCGGGGGGGGGTCAGCCCCAGCATTTT.

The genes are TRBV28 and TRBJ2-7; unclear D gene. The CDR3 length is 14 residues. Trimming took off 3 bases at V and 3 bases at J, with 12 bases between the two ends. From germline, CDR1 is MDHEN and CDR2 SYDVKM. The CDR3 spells CASSLVSWSYEQYF. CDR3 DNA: TGTGCCAGCAGTTTGGTTAGCTGGAGCTACGAGCAGTACTTC. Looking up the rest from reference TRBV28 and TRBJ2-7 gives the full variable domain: DVKVTQSSRYLVKRTGEKVFLECVQDMDHENMFWYRQDPGLGLRLIYFSYDVKMKEKGDIPEGYSVSREKKERFSLILESASTNQTSMYLCASSLVSWSYEQYFGPGTRLTVT.

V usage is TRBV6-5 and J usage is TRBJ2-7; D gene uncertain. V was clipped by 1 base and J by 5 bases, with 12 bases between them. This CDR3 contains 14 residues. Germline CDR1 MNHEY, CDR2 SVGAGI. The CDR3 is CASSYYYQTDEQYF. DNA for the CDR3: TGTGCCAGCAGTTACTACTACCAGACGGACGAGCAGTACTTC.

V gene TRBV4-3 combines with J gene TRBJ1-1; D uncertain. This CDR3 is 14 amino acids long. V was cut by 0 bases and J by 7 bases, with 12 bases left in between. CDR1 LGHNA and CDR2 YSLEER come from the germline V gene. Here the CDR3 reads CASSQDRGDLEAFF. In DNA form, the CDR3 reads TGCGCCAGCAGCCAAGATCGCGGAGACCTTGAAGCTTTCTTT.

Here the CDR3 reads CAWSVVMNTEAFF. DNA for the CDR3: TGTGCCTGGAGTGTAGTAATGAACACTGAAGCTTTCTTT. The genes are TRBV30 and TRBJ1-1; D is uncertain. The CDR3 has 13 residues. V shed 0 bases and J shed 0 bases, with 5 bases lying between them. The germline gives CDR1 GTSNPN, CDR2 SVGIG (reference sequence).

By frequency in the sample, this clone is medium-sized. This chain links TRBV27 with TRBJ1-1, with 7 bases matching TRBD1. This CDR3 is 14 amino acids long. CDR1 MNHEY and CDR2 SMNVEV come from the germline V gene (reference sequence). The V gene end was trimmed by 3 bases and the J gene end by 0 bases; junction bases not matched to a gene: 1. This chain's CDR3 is CASSFTGVNTEAFF. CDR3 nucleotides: TGTGCCAGCAGTTTCACAGGGGTGAACACTGAAGCTTTCTTT.

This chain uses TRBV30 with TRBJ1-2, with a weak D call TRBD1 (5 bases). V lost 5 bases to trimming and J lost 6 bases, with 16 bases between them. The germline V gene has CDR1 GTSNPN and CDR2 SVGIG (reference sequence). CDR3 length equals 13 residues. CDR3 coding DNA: TGTGCCTGGGATCGTACAGGCGGGGATGGCTACACCTTC. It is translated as CAWDRTGGDGYTF.

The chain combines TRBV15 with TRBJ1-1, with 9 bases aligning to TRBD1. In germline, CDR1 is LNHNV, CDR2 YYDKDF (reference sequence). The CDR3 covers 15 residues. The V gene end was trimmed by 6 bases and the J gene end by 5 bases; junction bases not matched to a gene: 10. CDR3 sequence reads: CATSPTQGAGTEAFF. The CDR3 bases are TGTGCCACCAGTCCTACACAGGGGGCAGGTACTGAAGCTTTCTTT.

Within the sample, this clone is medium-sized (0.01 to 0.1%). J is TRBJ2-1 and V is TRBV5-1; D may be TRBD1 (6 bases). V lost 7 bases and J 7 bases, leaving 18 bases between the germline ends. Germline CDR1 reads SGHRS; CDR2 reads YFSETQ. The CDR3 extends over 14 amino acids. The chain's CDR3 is CASAVGPGVNEQFF. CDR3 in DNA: TGCGCCAGCGCCGTAGGGCCAGGGGTTAATGAGCAGTTCTTC.